This T cell receptor beta chain originates from a study of regulatory dendritic cells for organ transplantation. Note on this clone: Its antigen is not identified.

Overall study results and limits: Naive CD4+ and CD8+ repertoires were highly diverse; memory CD8+ was most oligoclonal.

CDR3 length: 18 amino acids. V was pared by 5 bases and J by 2 bases, with 14 bases of the junction left unmatched. The germline gives CDR1 SGHAT, CDR2 FQNNGV. Sequenced by immunoSEQ multiplex PCR; TCRdb stores in-frame clones only, minus some. The sample records 30,000 to 35,000 clones, about 89% being singletons. This TCR came from a human donor in good health. Material: naive CD4+ T cells from blood. Subset denoted: CD45RA+ naive T cells. The chain is built from TRBV11-2 and TRBJ2-1, with TRBD2 matching over 8 bases. Written as DNA, the CDR3 is TGTGCCAGCAGCGGGGGCTATGCGGGAGGAACACCCTACAATGAGCAGTTCTTC. This gives the protein CASSGGYAGGTPYNEQFF.